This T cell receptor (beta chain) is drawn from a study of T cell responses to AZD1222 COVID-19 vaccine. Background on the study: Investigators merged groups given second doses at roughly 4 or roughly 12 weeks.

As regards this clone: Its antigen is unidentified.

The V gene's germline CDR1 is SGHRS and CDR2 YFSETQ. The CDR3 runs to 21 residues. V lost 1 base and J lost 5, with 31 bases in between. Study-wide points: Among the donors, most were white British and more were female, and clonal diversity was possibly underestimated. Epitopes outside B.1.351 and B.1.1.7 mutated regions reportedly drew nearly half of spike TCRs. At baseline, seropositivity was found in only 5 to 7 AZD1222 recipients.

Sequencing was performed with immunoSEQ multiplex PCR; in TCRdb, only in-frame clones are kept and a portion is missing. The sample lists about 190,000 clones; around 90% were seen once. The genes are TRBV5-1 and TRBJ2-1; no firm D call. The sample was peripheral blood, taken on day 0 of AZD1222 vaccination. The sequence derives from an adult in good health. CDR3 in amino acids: CASSLRGVVGGSPSTNNEQFF. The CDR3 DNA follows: TGCGCCAGCAGCTTGCGTGGAGTAGTCGGTGGGTCACCTTCTACAAACAATGAGCAGTTCTTC.